The present T cell receptor beta chain was sequenced within a study of T-cell memory formation after mild COVID-19. V gave up 0 bases and J gave up 2 bases, with 17 bases separating them. The CDR3 spans 17 residues. Per germline, CDR1 MNHEY and CDR2 SMNVEV (reference sequence). About this clonotype: Its antigen is still unknown.

Findings and caveats of the study: Some clones that responded were present in memory (sampled pre-infection), which suggests cross-reactive memory joined.

TCRdb re-called the 5' RACE reads with MiXCR, one entry per CDR3 protein. The profile shows 110,000 to 150,000 distinct CDR3 sequences, 11% to 15% of them singletons. The sequenced sample was PBMCs or a T cell subset sorted from them (not recorded which). The chain employs TRBV27 and TRBJ2-7; possibly TRBD2 for D (6 bases). The origin of this receptor is an adult woman who had mild COVID-19 (a few samples of this study predate the infection). Cell type and time point are not known. The CDR3 DNA is TGTGCCAGCAGTTTATCAGGGTCGGGGGTGGAGACCTACGAGCAGTACTTC. Translating it yields CASSLSGSGVETYEQYF.